Presented here are 21 T cell receptor beta chains from one specimen sequenced in a study of identical twins. TCRdb processed the 5' RACE reads anew with MiXCR; each CDR3 protein has one entry. Here the sample spans some 1,600,000 distinct CDR3 sequences, under 35% being singletons. The sample comprised cord blood. The receptors stem from a newborn girl in good health.

The chain employs TRBV6-2 or TRBV6-3 and TRBJ2-5, with 8 bases lining up with TRBD2. V trimming: 7 bases; J trimming: 11 bases; junction bases outside the gene matches: 18. The germline gives CDR1 MNHEY, CDR2 SVGEGT. The CDR3 is made up of 15 amino acids. The CDR3 bases are TGTGCCAGCAAGGAGCGGGAGTTAGGGAGTAATGAGCAGTACTTC. It is translated as CASKERELGSNEQYF.

Concerning this clonotype: One junction end does not reproduce the germline sequence, and a read error may be involved. The chain has TRBV28 and TRBJ2-7, with 12 bases that match TRBD2. The tail of the sequence fits TRBJ2-4 better, so the J call may be wrong. Germline V gene data show CDR1 as MDHEN and CDR2 as SYDVKM. The CDR3 contains 15 residues. DNA for the CDR3: TGTGCCGGCAGTCCCCGGACTAGCGGGAATGGCATTCAGTACTTC. It is translated as CAGSPRTSGNGIQYF.

This chain links TRBV7-2 with TRBJ2-5, with D tentatively TRBD1 or TRBD2 (8 bases each). CDR1 and CDR2 (germline): SGHTA, FQGNSA. V shed 1 base and J shed 7 bases, with 16 bases lying between them. CDR3 length equals 15 residues. The CDR3 DNA sequence: TGTGCCAGCAGCTTAGTCACGGGGGGGACAGGGACCCAGTACTTC. It translates to CASSLVTGGTGTQYF.

Turning to this clonotype: The junction does not match germline at one end; this may be a read error. The CDR3 bases are TGTGCCAGCAGTTCGCCTTACTGGACTTCCACATGCAATGAGCAGTCCTTC. Its translation is CASSSPYWTSTCNEQSF. This chain links TRBV12-3 or TRBV12-4 with TRBJ2-1; TRBD2 might be the D (5 bases). The CDR3 has 17 residues.

This clonotype has just a few counts. The chain uses TRBV3-1 and TRBJ2-3; a weak D match, TRBD1 (6 bases). V dropped 5 bases and J dropped 3 bases, with 12 bases sitting between them. This CDR3 region has 14 residues. Per germline, CDR1 LGHDT and CDR2 YNNKEL (reference sequence). The CDR3 loop reads CASSFRGVTDTQYF. The CDR3 nucleotides read TGTGCCAGCAGCTTCAGGGGTGTGACAGATACGCAGTATTTT.

CDR3 nucleotides: TGTGCCAGCAGCGTTGGGACAGGGAGGTCTGGGGCCAACGTCCTGACTTTC. This codes for CASSVGTGRSGANVLTF. The gene calls are TRBV21-1 and TRBJ2-6; the table names TRBD1, a call not compared with the DNA. TRBV21-1 is given as a pseudogene. The CDR3 is 17 residues long.

This clonotype was counted between two and nine times. The chain links TRBV15 to TRBJ2-3; D ambiguous. The germline V gene encodes CDR1 LNHNV and CDR2 YYDKDF (reference sequence). Trimming took 5 bases from V and 2 from J, leaving 5 bases between them. This CDR3 region has 12 residues. The chain's CDR3 is CATSAHTDTQYF. CDR3 bases: TGTGCCACCAGCGCACACACAGATACGCAGTATTTT.

This clonotype has more than one count but fewer than ten. The V and J genes are TRBV28 and TRBJ2-1, with 13 nucleotides matching TRBD2. The CDR3 totals 15 residues. Losses at the gene ends were 6 bases for V and 6 bases for J; bases not matched to a gene: 5. Germline CDR1 reads MDHEN; CDR2 reads SYDVKM. As DNA, the CDR3 is TGTGCCAGCAGACCAACTAGCGGGAGGGCCAATGAGCAGTTCTTC. This sequence encodes CASRPTSGRANEQFF.

A few counts support this clonotype. The V call is TRBV5-8, the J call TRBJ2-7; 7 bases align to TRBD1. The CDR3 consists of 15 residues. The junction had 8 bases not matched to a gene; V was cut back by 2 bases and J by 3 bases. Germline V gene sequence: CDR1 SGHTS, CDR2 YDEGEE. The CDR3 loop is CASSFEDRAIYEQYF. The CDR3 region has the DNA TGTGCCAGCAGCTTTGAAGACAGGGCTATCTACGAGCAGTACTTC.

The V and J genes are TRBV28 and TRBJ2-1, with D possibly matching TRBD1 (5 bases). The CDR3 length is 15 residues. Trimming cost V 6 bases and J 10 bases, with 22 bases left between them. Germline CDR1 is MDHEN and CDR2 is SYDVKM. CDR3 nucleotide sequence: TGTGCCAGCAGCCTCTCGGCAGGGTCGAGCTACGAGCAGTTCTTC. It encodes CASSLSAGSSYEQFF.

V and J are TRBV5-1 and TRBJ2-7; TRBD2 might be the D (6 bases). CDR1 is SGHRS, CDR2 YFSETQ, per germline. The CDR3 loop spans 14 amino acids. With 3 bases removed from V and 1 base from J, the gap between germline ends came to 11 bases. CDR3 sequence (DNA): TGCGCCAGCAGCTGGAGCGCGGGATCCTACGAGCAGTACTTC. Translated, it gives CASSWSAGSYEQYF.

This CDR3 reads CASSKPGANVLTF. The CDR3, as DNA: TGTGCCAGCAGCAAACCTGGGGCCAACGTCCTGACTTTC. J is TRBJ2-6 and V is TRBV21-1. TRBV21-1 is a pseudogene segment. This CDR3 is 13 amino acids long.

This clonotype has only one observation. Sequence at one end of the junction differs from germline and may be a read error. The CDR3 here is CAGSHGDRVVNVLTF. Here the CDR3 DNA reads TGTGCCGGCAGCCATGGGGACAGGGTTGTCAACGTCCTGACTTTC. This chain links TRBV3-1 with TRBJ2-6; 9 positions match TRBD1. CDR1 is LGHDT and CDR2 is YNNKEL in the germline V gene (reference sequence). The CDR3 is 15 amino acids.

The V and J genes are TRBV19 and TRBJ2-7; 9 bases align to TRBD1. Trimming at V came to 8 bases and at J to 5 bases, leaving 1 base not matched to a gene. The CDR3 is 11 residues long. Germline CDR1 reads LNHDA; CDR2 reads SQIVND (reference sequence). CDR3 in amino acids: CASRDRDEQYF. The CDR3, as DNA: TGTGCCAGTCGGGACAGGGACGAGCAGTACTTC.

CDR3 sequence reads: CASSTSRRDSPAQYF. DNA of the CDR3: TGTGCCAGCAGCACATCTCGCCGGGACTCCCCAGCTCAGTACTTC. This chain uses TRBV11-2 with TRBJ2-4, with D perhaps matching TRBD2 (6 bases). Germline CDR1 and CDR2: SGHAT and FQNNGV. V was shortened by 5 bases and J by 12 bases, with 23 bases between the two germline ends. The CDR3 contains 15 residues.

In its sample, this clonotype was seen a few times. The J gene is TRBJ2-3, the V gene TRBV12-5; D unclear. Germline assignment: CDR1 LGHNT and CDR2 FRNRAP. CDR3 length: 8 amino acids. V lost 9 bases to trimming and J lost 6 bases, with 1 base between them. The CDR3 sequence: CARDTQYF. The CDR3 DNA follows: TGTGCTAGGGATACGCAGTATTTT.

This clonotype was found a few times. V usage is TRBV12-3 or TRBV12-4 and J usage is TRBJ2-1, with 7 bases lining up with TRBD2. This CDR3 contains 15 residues. The V segment lost 3 bases and the J segment 3 bases; nucleotides outside the gene matches: 5. The CDR3: CASSFGSGVYNEQFF. The CDR3 DNA is TGTGCCAGCAGTTTCGGGAGCGGGGTCTACAATGAGCAGTTCTTC.

This clonotype has only one observation. The chain has TRBV30 and TRBJ2-7, with no clear D. Trimming removed 2 bases at V and 3 bases at J, with 8 bases between. The germline V gene encodes CDR1 GTSNPN and CDR2 SVGIG (reference sequence). This CDR3 contains 12 residues. CDR3 in amino acids: CAWSSRDYEQYF. CDR3 nucleotides: TGTGCCTGGAGTAGCCGAGACTACGAGCAGTACTTC. The variable domain in full, with the rest retrieved from reference TRBV30 and TRBJ2-7, is SQTIHQWPATLVQPVGSPLSLECTVEGTSNPNLYWYRQAAGRGLQLLFYSVGIGQISSEVPQNLSASRPQDRQFILSSKKLLLSDSGFYLCAWSSRDYEQYFGPGTRLTVT.

This clonotype was seen once. V is TRBV6-1 and J is TRBJ2-3; TRBD2 matches at 12 bases. V dropped 6 bases and J dropped 4; count of bases not matched to a gene: 11. In germline, CDR1 is MNHNS, CDR2 SASEGT. CDR3 length equals 17 residues. The CDR3 loop is CASRTSGSGGSADTQYF. CDR3 coding DNA: TGTGCCAGCAGGACTAGCGGGAGCGGCGGCTCGGCAGATACGCAGTATTTT.

This clonotype turned up a few times. The J gene is TRBJ2-3, the V gene TRBV21-1; the D call in the table, TRBD1, was not verified against the DNA. TRBV21-1 has pseudogene status. This CDR3 has 13 amino acids. CDR3 region: CASPPRITDTQYF. The CDR3 DNA is TGTGCCAGCCCCCCGCGAATCACAGATACGCAGTATTTT.

V and J are TRBV27 and TRBJ2-1, with 10 bases fitting TRBD2. TRBJ2-7 matches the DNA end more closely, so the J call is doubtful. The CDR3 length is 17 residues. CDR1 and CDR2 from the germline V gene are MNHEY and SMNVEV (reference sequence). The CDR3 sequence: CASSFLPGLAAYNEQYF. The CDR3 DNA reads TGTGCCAGCAGTTTTCTGCCTGGACTAGCGGCCTACAATGAGCAGTACTTC.